The text below deals with one T cell receptor (beta chain). Trimming left V 3 bases short and J 0 bases short, with 10 bases between. Germline lookup yields CDR1 PRHDT and CDR2 FYEKMQ (reference sequence). The CDR3 covers 15 residues. Original analysis: Cell counts per sample came from amplifying reference gene primers. Using immunoSEQ multiplex PCR, the repertoire was profiled, and TCRdb retains in-frame clones only, with some absent. Clonal size and the V and J genes are those of that table, whereas D and trimming came from the DNA. The sample has 300,000 to 500,000 clones, roughly 88% seen once; the top ten hold roughly 2%. This specimen belongs to a study of blood T cell repertoires in COVID-19. Study-level information: From T cells, B-cell-depleted T cells, or PBMCs came the material, which was cDNA or gDNA.

The specimen was PBMCs or T cells enriched from blood (not recorded which). This TCR came from a woman aged 40 to 50 with acute COVID-19. The chain links TRBV13 to TRBJ2-3; perhaps TRBD2 as D (6 bases). The CDR3 loop reads CASSLWRESTDTQYF. In DNA form, the CDR3 reads TGTGCCAGCAGCTTGTGGCGGGAAAGCACAGATACGCAGTATTTT. The whole variable domain, filled in from reference TRBV13 and TRBJ2-3, reads AAGVIQSPRHLIKEKRETATLKCYPIPRHDTVYWYQQGPGQDPQFLISFYEKMQSDKGSIPDRFSAQQFSDYHSELNMSSLELGDSALYFCASSLWRESTDTQYFGPGTRLTVL.